This entry is about one TCR beta chain. Its antigen is not identified. The CDR3 has 14 residues. Trimming removed 5 bases from V and 5 bases from J; junction bases left unmatched: 6. The germline V gene encodes CDR1 SGHNT and CDR2 YYREEE (reference sequence). Assay used: immunoSEQ multiplex PCR; TCRdb lists only in-frame clones, some missing. The sample includes a few million clones, 85% to 95% of them seen just once. This record comes from a study of shared clonotypes between healthy human individuals. The study, taken as a whole, reports: Few donors limited the genetic and exposure-history diversity represented. It was the non-shared clonotypes that had lower generation probabilities than clonotypes shared by all four donors.

Only CD45RO-negative cells positively selected for CCR7 counted as naive CD8 cells, so terminally differentiated effector memory CD45RA+ cells were excluded. This sequence was found in a man younger than 35 in good health. Some clones in this sample may be carry-over from other donors' samples. Sequencing input: naive CD8+ T cells from PBMCs. The gene calls are TRBV5-4 and TRBJ2-7; 11 bases agree with TRBD2. CDR3: CASRPLAGVDEQYF. CDR3 nucleotide sequence: TGTGCCAGCAGACCACTAGCGGGAGTGGACGAGCAGTACTTC. Using reference TRBV5-4 and TRBJ2-7 for the parts outside the CDR3, the full variable domain is ETGVTQSPTHLIKTRGQQVTLRCSSQSGHNTVSWYQQALGQGPQFIFQYYREEENGRGNFPPRFSGLQFPNYSSELNVNALELDDSALYLCASRPLAGVDEQYFGPGTRLTVT.